A selection of T cell receptor beta chains follows, all from one sample in a study of blood T cell repertoires in COVID-19. The data were produced by immunoSEQ multiplex PCR, yet TCRdb's version contains in-frame clones alone and is incomplete. Seen here are tens of thousands of clones, roughly 91% observed once, and the top ten hold roughly 2.5%. The sample comprised peripheral blood. Receptor source: a man in his 70s with acute or convalescent COVID-19. The CDR3 runs from the conserved cysteine through the conserved F or W. The order of the fields is V gene, D gene, J gene, clone size, CDR3 DNA, CDR3 protein. The D gene is left open where the match is weak. Where a row states a size, it is once, few, many or the class of an expanded clone; other rows omit it.

v_call: TRBV25-1
d_call: -
j_call: TRBJ2-2
clone_size: -
cdr3_nt: TGTGCCAGCCAGACGCGGGGGCTGATGAACACCGGGGAGCTGTTTTTT
cdr3_aa: CASQTRGLMNTGELFF

v_call: TRBV19
d_call: TRBD2
j_call: TRBJ2-2
clone_size: -
cdr3_nt: TGTGCCAGTAGTAAGGCTAGCGGATTCGGGGGCGGGGAGCTGTTTTTT
cdr3_aa: CASSKASGFGGGELFF

v_call: TRBV5-6
d_call: TRBD2
j_call: TRBJ2-7
clone_size: -
cdr3_nt: TGTGCCAGCAGCTTGGGGGGGACCGGGACTAGCTACGAGCAGTACTTC
cdr3_aa: CASSLGGTGTSYEQYF

v_call: TRBV6-2/TRBV6-3
d_call: -
j_call: TRBJ2-3
clone_size: -
cdr3_nt: TGTGCCAGCAGCCCCAGAGGGATGGAACGAGATACGCAGTATTTT
cdr3_aa: CASSPRGMERDTQYF

v_call: TRBV28
d_call: TRBD1
j_call: TRBJ1-5
clone_size: once
cdr3_nt: TGTGCCAGCAGTCCACTGGACAGGGACAATCAGCCCCAGCATTTT
cdr3_aa: CASSPLDRDNQPQHF

v_call: TRBV9
d_call: TRBD1
j_call: TRBJ2-1
clone_size: -
cdr3_nt: TGTGCCAGCAGCACGGCCGGGACAGTGCCCAATGAGCAGTTCTTC
cdr3_aa: CASSTAGTVPNEQFF

v_call: TRBV11-2
d_call: -
j_call: TRBJ2-1
clone_size: -
cdr3_nt: TGTGCCAGCAGCTTAGATATCCGCGAGTGGTTCTTC
cdr3_aa: CASSLDIREWFF

v_call: TRBV6-5
d_call: -
j_call: TRBJ2-3
clone_size: -
cdr3_nt: TGTGCCAGCAGTTACTCGTGGGCAGGAACCACAGATACGCAGTATTTT
cdr3_aa: CASSYSWAGTTDTQYF

v_call: TRBV5-8
d_call: TRBD1
j_call: TRBJ1-6
clone_size: -
cdr3_nt: TGTGCCAGCAGGAGGGACAGCTATAATTCACCCCTCCACTTT
cdr3_aa: CASRRDSYNSPLHF

v_call: TRBV18
d_call: TRBD1
j_call: TRBJ2-7
clone_size: -
cdr3_nt: TGTGCCAGCTCACCTCGACAGGGAGACGAGCAGTACTTC
cdr3_aa: CASSPRQGDEQYF

v_call: TRBV9
d_call: TRBD1
j_call: TRBJ2-1
clone_size: -
cdr3_nt: TGTGCCAGCAGCATGAACAGGGGGCCCTCCTACAATGAGCAGTTCTTC
cdr3_aa: CASSMNRGPSYNEQFF

v_call: TRBV7-2
d_call: TRBD1
j_call: TRBJ1-5
clone_size: -
cdr3_nt: TGTGCCAGCAGCAGCAGACAGGGCCCGCCCCAGCATTTT
cdr3_aa: CASSSRQGPPQHF

v_call: TRBV11-2
d_call: TRBD1
j_call: TRBJ1-1
clone_size: -
cdr3_nt: TGTGCCAGCACCCCCCCAGGAGACAGGGGGAACACTGAAGCTTTCTTT
cdr3_aa: CASTPPGDRGNTEAFF

v_call: TRBV19
d_call: TRBD1
j_call: TRBJ2-4
clone_size: -
cdr3_nt: TGTGCCAGTAGTATAGACCGGACAGGGATAGCCAAAAACATTCAGTACTTC
cdr3_aa: CASSIDRTGIAKNIQYF

v_call: TRBV5-1
d_call: -
j_call: TRBJ2-7
clone_size: -
cdr3_nt: TGCGCCAGCAGCTTTGGACCGGGAGCCCCCTACGAGCAGTACTTC
cdr3_aa: CASSFGPGAPYEQYF

v_call: TRBV7-8
d_call: -
j_call: TRBJ1-1
clone_size: -
cdr3_nt: TGTGCCAGCGTCGGGGTAGGGCGCACTGAAGCTTTCTTT
cdr3_aa: CASVGVGRTEAFF

v_call: TRBV27
d_call: -
j_call: TRBJ1-5
clone_size: -
cdr3_nt: TGTGCCAGCAGTATTCGGGTAAATCAGCCCCAGCATTTT
cdr3_aa: CASSIRVNQPQHF

v_call: TRBV4-3
d_call: -
j_call: TRBJ1-6
clone_size: -
cdr3_nt: TGCGCCAGCAGCCAAATCCTGAATTCACCCCTCCACTTT
cdr3_aa: CASSQILNSPLHF

v_call: TRBV4-3
d_call: TRBD1
j_call: TRBJ1-2
clone_size: -
cdr3_nt: TGCGCCAGCAGCCAAGATCGGGGACAGGGAACATACACCTTC
cdr3_aa: CASSQDRGQGTYTF

v_call: TRBV14
d_call: TRBD1
j_call: TRBJ1-4
clone_size: -
cdr3_nt: TGTGCCAGCAGCCAATTGGGACAGAATGAAAAACTGTTTTTT
cdr3_aa: CASSQLGQNEKLFF

v_call: TRBV6-5
d_call: TRBD2
j_call: TRBJ2-7
clone_size: -
cdr3_nt: TGTGCCAGCAGTATAAGCGGGGGGGCTATCTACGAGCAGTACTTC
cdr3_aa: CASSISGGAIYEQYF

v_call: TRBV19
d_call: TRBD2
j_call: TRBJ2-5
clone_size: -
cdr3_nt: TGTGCCAGTAGTCCCGGGACTAGGCAGGCGGCCCAGTACTTC
cdr3_aa: CASSPGTRQAAQYF

v_call: TRBV28
d_call: TRBD1
j_call: TRBJ2-7
clone_size: -
cdr3_nt: TGTGCCAGCCGGGGACAGGGGATCCACGAGCAGTACTTC
cdr3_aa: CASRGQGIHEQYF

v_call: TRBV7-6
d_call: TRBD2
j_call: TRBJ2-7
clone_size: -
cdr3_nt: TGTGCCAGCAGCTCAGGACTAGCGGGGGGTCGGAACGAGCAGTACTTC
cdr3_aa: CASSSGLAGGRNEQYF

v_call: TRBV28
d_call: TRBD2
j_call: TRBJ2-7
clone_size: -
cdr3_nt: TGTGCCAGCAGGGCGGGGGGGGCAACTTACGAGCAGTACTTC
cdr3_aa: CASRAGGATYEQYF

v_call: TRBV4-3
d_call: TRBD2
j_call: TRBJ2-3
clone_size: -
cdr3_nt: TGCGCCAGCAGCCCGGGACTAGCGGGTGGGGGGGCAGATACGCAGTATTTT
cdr3_aa: CASSPGLAGGGADTQYF

v_call: TRBV6-5
d_call: -
j_call: TRBJ2-6
clone_size: -
cdr3_nt: TGTGCCAGCAGAGGGGGGGGCTCTGGGGCCAACGTCCTGACTTTC
cdr3_aa: CASRGGGSGANVLTF

v_call: TRBV11-2
d_call: TRBD2
j_call: TRBJ2-7
clone_size: -
cdr3_nt: TGTGCCAGCAGCCCGCCTAGCGGGCCCTACGAGCAGTACTTC
cdr3_aa: CASSPPSGPYEQYF

v_call: TRBV4-1
d_call: -
j_call: TRBJ1-1
clone_size: -
cdr3_nt: TGCGCCAGCAGGTCCGGGTCCTTGAACACTGAAGCTTTCTTT
cdr3_aa: CASRSGSLNTEAFF

v_call: TRBV7-9
d_call: -
j_call: TRBJ2-6
clone_size: once
cdr3_nt: TGTGCCAGCCCAACGGAGACAGTTGACTCTGGGGCCAACGTCCTGACTTTC
cdr3_aa: CASPTETVDSGANVLTF

v_call: TRBV28
d_call: -
j_call: TRBJ2-7
clone_size: -
cdr3_nt: TGTGCCAGCAGTTCCATGCTAGCAGACTACTCTAGAACTTACGAGCAGTACTTC
cdr3_aa: CASSSMLADYSRTYEQYF

v_call: TRBV5-1
d_call: TRBD2
j_call: TRBJ2-2
clone_size: -
cdr3_nt: TGCGCCAGCAGCTCCGATCCGGGGGGAAACACCGGGGAGCTGTTTTTT
cdr3_aa: CASSSDPGGNTGELFF

v_call: TRBV19
d_call: -
j_call: TRBJ2-1
clone_size: -
cdr3_nt: TGTGCCAGTAGGGACTTCAATGAGCAGTTCTTC
cdr3_aa: CASRDFNEQFF

v_call: TRBV6-2/TRBV6-3
d_call: -
j_call: TRBJ2-3
clone_size: once
cdr3_nt: TGTGCCAGCAGTCGCCCTGCGGTCACAGATACGCAGTATTTT
cdr3_aa: CASSRPAVTDTQYF

v_call: TRBV5-4
d_call: -
j_call: TRBJ2-7
clone_size: -
cdr3_nt: TGTGCCAGCAGCTCGTACGGCTCCTACGAGCAGTACTTC
cdr3_aa: CASSSYGSYEQYF

v_call: TRBV5-1
d_call: TRBD1
j_call: TRBJ1-1
clone_size: -
cdr3_nt: TGCGCCAGCAGCCCGGGCGCCGGGACAGGGGGCGTATCTGAAGCTTTCTTT
cdr3_aa: CASSPGAGTGGVSEAFF

v_call: TRBV6-5
d_call: -
j_call: TRBJ1-5
clone_size: -
cdr3_nt: TGTGCCAGCAGATCCGGGACAATCGGTAATCAGCCCCAGCATTTT
cdr3_aa: CASRSGTIGNQPQHF

v_call: TRBV14
d_call: -
j_call: TRBJ2-2
clone_size: -
cdr3_nt: TGTGCCAGCAGCCAAGATGTCGGGGTCAGGGAGCTGTTTTTT
cdr3_aa: CASSQDVGVRELFF